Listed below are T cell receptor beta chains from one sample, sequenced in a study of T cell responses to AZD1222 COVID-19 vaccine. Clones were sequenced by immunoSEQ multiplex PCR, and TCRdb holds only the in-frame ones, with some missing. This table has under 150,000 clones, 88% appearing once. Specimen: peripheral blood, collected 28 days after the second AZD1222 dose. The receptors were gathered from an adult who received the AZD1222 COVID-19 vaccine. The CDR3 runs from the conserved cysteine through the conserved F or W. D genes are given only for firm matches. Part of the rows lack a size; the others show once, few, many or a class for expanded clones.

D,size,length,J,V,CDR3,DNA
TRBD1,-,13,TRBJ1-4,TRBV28,CASRDRHNEKLFF,TGTGCCAGCAGGGACAGGCATAATGAAAAACTGTTTTTT
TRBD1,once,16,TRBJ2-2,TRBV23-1,CASSQTGQENTGELFF,TGCGCCAGCAGTCAAACGGGACAGGAGAACACCGGGGAGCTGTTTTTT
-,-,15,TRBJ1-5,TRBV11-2,CASSPGQGSNQPQHF,TGTGCCAGCAGCCCGGGGCAGGGCAGCAATCAGCCCCAGCATTTT
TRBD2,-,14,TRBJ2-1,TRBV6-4,CASSVLAGGPEQFF,TGTGCCAGCAGTGTACTAGCGGGAGGGCCTGAGCAGTTCTTC
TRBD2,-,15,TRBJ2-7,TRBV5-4,CASSPGLAGVNEQYF,TGTGCCAGCAGCCCGGGACTAGCGGGAGTTAACGAGCAGTACTTC
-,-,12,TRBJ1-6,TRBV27,CASRQYNSPLHF,TGTGCCAGCAGACAGTATAATTCACCCCTCCACTTT
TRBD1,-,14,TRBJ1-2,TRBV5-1,CASSPSTGGRGYTF,TGCGCCAGCAGCCCATCGACAGGGGGAAGAGGCTACACCTTC
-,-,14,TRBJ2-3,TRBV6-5,CASSYSGGTDTQYF,TGTGCCAGCAGTTACTCGGGGGGCACAGATACGCAGTATTTT
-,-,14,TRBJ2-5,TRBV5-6,CASNPGNREETQYF,TGTGCCAGCAACCCTGGGAATCGTGAAGAGACCCAGTACTTC
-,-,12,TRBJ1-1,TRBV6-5,CASRPPAGEAFF,TGTGCCAGCAGACCACCAGCTGGCGAAGCTTTCTTT
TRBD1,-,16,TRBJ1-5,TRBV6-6,CASSYRQGSGNQPQHF,TGTGCCAGCAGTTACAGACAGGGGTCGGGCAATCAGCCCCAGCATTTT
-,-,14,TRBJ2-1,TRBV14,CASSQVLRDNEQFF,TGTGCCAGCAGCCAAGTACTACGGGACAATGAGCAGTTCTTC
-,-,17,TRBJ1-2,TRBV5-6,CASSLFGHDGYAGGYTF,TGTGCCAGCAGCTTGTTCGGTCACGACGGCTACGCGGGTGGCTACACCTTC
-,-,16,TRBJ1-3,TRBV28,CASSLGHGSLGNTIYF,TGTGCCAGCAGTTTGGGACATGGAAGCTTGGGAAACACCATATATTTT
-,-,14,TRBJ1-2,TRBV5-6,CASTQEGFNWGYTF,TGTGCCAGCACCCAGGAGGGCTTCAATTGGGGCTACACCTTC
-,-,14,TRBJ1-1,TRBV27,CASSLTPWGTEAFF,TGTGCCAGCAGTCTGACACCCTGGGGGACTGAAGCTTTCTTT
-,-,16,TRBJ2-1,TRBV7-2,CASSLEVFSSYNEQFF,TGTGCCAGCAGCTTAGAGGTTTTCAGCTCCTACAATGAGCAGTTCTTC
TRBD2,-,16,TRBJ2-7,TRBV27,CASSSTGTSGRYEQYF,TGTGCCAGCAGTTCGACCGGGACTAGCGGGAGATACGAGCAGTACTTC
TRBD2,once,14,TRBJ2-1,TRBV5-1,CASRAGTSRDEQFF,TGCGCCAGCAGGGCTGGGACTAGCAGGGATGAGCAGTTCTTC
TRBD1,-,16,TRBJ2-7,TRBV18,CASSRNLQGAGDEQYF,TGTGCCAGCTCACGTAACTTACAGGGGGCGGGCGACGAGCAGTACTTC
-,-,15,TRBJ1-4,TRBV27,CASSEPDATNEKLFF,TGTGCCAGCAGTGAACCGGACGCAACTAATGAAAAACTGTTTTTT
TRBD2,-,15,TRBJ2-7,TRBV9,CASSAAGTSGYEQYF,TGTGCCAGCAGCGCGGCCGGGACTAGCGGATACGAGCAGTACTTC
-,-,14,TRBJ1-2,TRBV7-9,CASSTFEGLYGYTF,TGTGCCAGCAGCACCTTTGAGGGCCTCTATGGCTACACCTTC
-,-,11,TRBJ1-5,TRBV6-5,CASGGTQPQHF,TGTGCCAGCGGAGGGACTCAGCCCCAGCATTTT
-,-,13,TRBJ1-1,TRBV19,CASRPPGPTEAFF,TGTGCCAGTAGACCCCCGGGTCCCACTGAAGCTTTCTTT
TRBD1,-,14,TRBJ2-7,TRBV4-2,CASSLDREPYEQYF,TGTGCCAGCAGCCTGGACAGGGAACCCTACGAGCAGTACTTC
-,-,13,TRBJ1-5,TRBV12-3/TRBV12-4,CASSLGVVQPQHF,TGTGCCAGCAGTTTAGGGGTAGTCCAGCCCCAGCATTTT
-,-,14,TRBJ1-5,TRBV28,CASSFLRTRQPQHF,TGTGCCAGCAGTTTTCTGCGTACGAGACAGCCCCAGCATTTT
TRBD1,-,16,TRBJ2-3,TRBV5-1,CASSFTGGSGTDTQYF,TGCGCCAGCAGCTTCACAGGGGGCTCGGGCACAGATACGCAGTATTTT
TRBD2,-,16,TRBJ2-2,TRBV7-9,CASSSGTSANTGELFF,TGTGCCAGCAGCTCAGGGACTAGCGCGAACACCGGGGAGCTGTTTTTT
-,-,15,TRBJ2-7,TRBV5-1,CASSNDRDFAHEQYF,TGCGCCAGCAGCAACGACCGGGACTTCGCCCACGAGCAGTACTTC
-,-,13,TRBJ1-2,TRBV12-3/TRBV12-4,CASSPQAIYGYTF,TGTGCCAGCAGTCCACAGGCGATCTATGGCTACACCTTC
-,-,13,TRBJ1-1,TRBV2,CASSEMGYTEAFF,TGTGCCAGCAGTGAGATGGGATACACTGAAGCTTTCTTT
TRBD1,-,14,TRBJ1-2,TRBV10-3,CAISEGGTGGGYTF,TGTGCCATCAGCGAGGGTGGGACAGGGGGCGGCTACACCTTC
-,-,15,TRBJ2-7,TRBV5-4,CASSFSQGSWYEQYF,TGTGCCAGCAGCTTTTCCCAGGGAAGCTGGTACGAGCAGTACTTC
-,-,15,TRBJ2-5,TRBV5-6,CASSLVSGGQETQYF,TGTGCCAGCAGCTTGGTGTCAGGGGGGCAAGAGACCCAGTACTTC
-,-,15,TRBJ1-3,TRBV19,CAITDSLSSGNTIYF,TGTGCCATCACAGACAGCCTGAGCTCTGGAAACACCATATATTTT
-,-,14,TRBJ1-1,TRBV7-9,CASSLRDTNTEAFF,TGTGCCAGCAGCTTGCGGGACACTAACACTGAAGCTTTCTTT
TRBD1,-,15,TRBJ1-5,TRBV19,CASIRRDRVNQPQHF,TGTGCCAGTATCCGCCGGGACAGGGTCAATCAGCCCCAGCATTTT
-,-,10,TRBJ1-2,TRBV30,CAWSVQGYTF,TGTGCCTGGAGTGTTCAAGGCTACACCTTC
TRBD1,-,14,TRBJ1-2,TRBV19,CASSIPGTGYGYTF,TGTGCCAGTAGTATCCCTGGGACAGGCTATGGCTACACCTTC
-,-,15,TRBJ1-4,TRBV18,CASSPRRAGNEKLFF,TGTGCCAGCTCACCACGCAGGGCCGGTAATGAAAAACTGTTTTTT
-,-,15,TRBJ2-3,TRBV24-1,CATSDLDRNTDTQYF,TGTGCCACCAGTGATTTAGACCGAAACACAGATACGCAGTATTTT
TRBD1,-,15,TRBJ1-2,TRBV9,CASSGQRQGGYGYTF,TGTGCCAGCAGCGGACAGCGACAGGGCGGGTATGGCTACACCTTC
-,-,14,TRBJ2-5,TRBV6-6,CAGSGTGTGETQYF,TGTGCCGGATCAGGGACCGGGACGGGGGAGACCCAGTACTTC
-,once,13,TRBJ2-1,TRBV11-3,CASSFTRTAEQFF,TGTGCCAGCAGCTTCACTAGGACCGCTGAGCAGTTCTTC
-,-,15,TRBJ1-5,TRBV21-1,CASNSTGGSNQPQHF,TGTGCCAGCAATTCGACAGGGGGCTCCAATCAGCCCCAGCATTTT
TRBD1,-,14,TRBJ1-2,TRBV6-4,CASSVSGTDYGYTF,TGTGCCAGCAGTGTTTCCGGGACAGACTATGGCTACACCTTC
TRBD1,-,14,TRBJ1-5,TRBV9,CASSPTGVGQPQHF,TGTGCCAGCAGCCCGACAGGGGTAGGTCAGCCCCAGCATTTT
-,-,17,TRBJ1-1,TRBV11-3,CASSLDALWGENTEAFF,TGTGCCAGCAGCTTAGATGCCCTTTGGGGGGAGAACACTGAAGCTTTCTTT
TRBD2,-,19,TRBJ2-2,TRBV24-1,CATSDQSAGAGGPAGELFF,TGTGCCACCAGTGACCAGTCGGCAGGAGCGGGAGGGCCGGCCGGGGAGCTGTTTTTT
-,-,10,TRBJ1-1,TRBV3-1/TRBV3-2,CASRGTEAFF,TGTGCCAGCAGAGGGACTGAAGCTTTCTTT
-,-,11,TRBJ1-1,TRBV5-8,CASSVNTEAFF,TGTGCCAGCAGCGTTAACACTGAAGCTTTCTTT
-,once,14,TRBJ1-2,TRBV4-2,CASSQEAEPYGYTF,TGTGCCAGCAGCCAAGAAGCAGAGCCCTATGGCTACACCTTC
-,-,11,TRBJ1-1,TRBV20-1,CSAPKGTEAFF,TGCAGTGCTCCGAAGGGAACTGAAGCTTTCTTT
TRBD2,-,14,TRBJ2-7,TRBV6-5,CASRNGGRQYEQYF,TGTGCCAGCAGGAATGGCGGGAGGCAGTACGAGCAGTACTTC
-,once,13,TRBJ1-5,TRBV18,CASSLDNNQPQHF,TGTGCCAGCTCACTAGACAACAATCAGCCCCAGCATTTT
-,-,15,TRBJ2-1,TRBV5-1,CASSVAGGLSDEQFF,TGCGCCAGCAGCGTTGCCGGGGGTTTAAGCGATGAGCAGTTCTTC
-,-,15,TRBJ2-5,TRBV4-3,CASSQVFGGGETQYF,TGCGCCAGCAGCCAAGTCTTCGGGGGCGGCGAGACCCAGTACTTC
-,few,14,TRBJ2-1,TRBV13,CASSLTRGGFEQFF,TGTGCCAGCAGCCTGACTAGAGGGGGTTTTGAGCAGTTCTTC